The clone carrying this T cell receptor beta chain was detected only a few times. Its target is unknown. These data are taken from a study of vaccination and CD4 T cells after COVID-19. About the research overall: Convalescent patients, SARS-CoV-2 positive by nasal swab PCR, comprised 9 or 10 mild cases and one severe case. The authors exposed cells to overlapping spike peptides derived from SARS-CoV-2, HCoV-NL63, HCoV-OC43 and HCoV-229E. For post-vaccine samples, collection took place a median around 70 days after dose two, ranging from 14 to 241.

Treatment indicated: approximately 9-day PBMC culture with coronavirus spike peptide pools or control peptides (ViraFEST assay). CD4+ T cells that had been cultured provided DNA sequenced with the Oncomine TCR Beta short-read assay. Researchers extracted genomic DNA from CD4+ T cells that had been cultured. TCRdb analysed the PCR reads with MiXCR anew, one entry per CDR3 protein. The sample lists 4,000 to 4,500 distinct CDR3 sequences, less than 25% occurring once. Germline CDR1 reads SGHTA; CDR2 reads FQGTGA. The CDR3 is 18 amino acids. The germline V and J ends were trimmed by 5 bases and 3 bases, with 25 bases remaining between them.

The sequence was obtained from a human donor who had recovered from COVID-19. The chain combines TRBV7-3 with TRBJ1-2; no definite D call. Material for sequencing was CD4+ T cells from blood, cultured in vitro. CDR3 nucleotide sequence: TGTGCCAGCAGCCCAAGAAAACCGGGGTCTGGTGGGGACTATGGCTACACCTTC. Amino acids: CASSPRKPGSGGDYGYTF.